Listed below are T cell receptor beta chains from one sample, sequenced in a study of shared clonotypes between healthy human individuals. Sequencing used immunoSEQ multiplex PCR; TCRdb keeps in-frame clones, though not all of them. In the table there are about 590,000 clones, 95% to 96% of which are singletons. The sequenced material came from naive CD8+ T cells sorted from blood. These receptors were collected from a woman aged 25 to 45 in good health. Both conserved end residues are part of each CDR3. Fields, in order: clone size, D gene, J gene, V gene, CDR3 protein, CDR3 DNA. A D gene is named only where the DNA matches it firmly. Size tells how often a clone was seen (once, few, many) or the class of an expanded clone, and some rows leave it out.

. | TRBD1 | TRBJ1-2 | TRBV6-5 | CASSYSPGGLHRTF | TGTGCCAGCAGTTACTCTCCAGGGGGGTTACATCGGACCTTC
. | . | TRBJ1-6 | TRBV30 | CAWSAGRENSPLHF | TGTGCCTGGAGCGCAGGCCGGGAGAATTCACCCCTCCACTTT
. | . | TRBJ2-7 | TRBV5-1 | CASSEWGSYEQYF | TGCGCCAGCAGCGAATGGGGTTCATACGAGCAGTACTTC
. | . | TRBJ1-1 | TRBV25-1 | CASTENTEAFF | TGTGCCAGTACAGAGAACACTGAAGCTTTCTTT
. | TRBD2 | TRBJ2-3 | TRBV11-2 | CASSSTTYSGSLDTQYF | TGTGCCAGCAGCTCAACGACCTATAGCGGGAGTCTTGATACGCAGTATTTT
. | TRBD1 | TRBJ2-5 | TRBV19 | CASTFGQGMETQYF | TGTGCCAGTACCTTCGGACAGGGGATGGAGACCCAGTACTTC
. | . | TRBJ1-5 | TRBV27 | CASSLNGVGNQPQHF | TGTGCCAGCAGTCTCAACGGGGTAGGCAATCAGCCCCAGCATTTT
. | TRBD1 | TRBJ2-2 | TRBV11-1 | CASSLAQGFANTGELFF | TGTGCCAGCAGCTTAGCACAGGGGTTCGCGAACACCGGGGAGCTGTTTTTT
. | . | TRBJ1-1 | TRBV7-9 | CASSLGRAEAFF | TGTGCCAGCAGCTTGGGGCGGGCTGAAGCTTTCTTT
. | TRBD1 | TRBJ2-7 | TRBV19 | CASSMGQGAWEQYF | TGTGCCAGTAGTATGGGACAGGGGGCCTGGGAGCAGTACTTC
. | . | TRBJ2-3 | TRBV9 | CASSSQFTDTQYF | TGTGCCAGCAGCTCCCAGTTCACAGATACGCAGTATTTT
few | . | TRBJ1-1 | TRBV29-1 | CSALDTENTEAFF | TGCAGCGCCCTGGACACGGAGAACACTGAAGCTTTCTTT
once | . | TRBJ2-1 | TRBV19 | CASSIRLYYNEQFF | TGTGCCAGTAGTATTCGGCTGTACTACAATGAGCAGTTCTTC
once | TRBD2 | TRBJ2-5 | TRBV28 | CASSGLIWRENWETQYF | TGTGCCAGCAGTGGGCTGATCTGGCGGGAGAACTGGGAGACCCAGTACTTC
. | . | TRBJ2-5 | TRBV9 | CASSVGVGTKTQYF | TGTGCCAGCAGCGTTGGGGTAGGGACGAAGACCCAGTACTTC
. | TRBD1 | TRBJ1-2 | TRBV27 | CASSLGPSTGVKGYTF | TGTGCCAGCAGTTTAGGACCCTCGACAGGGGTGAAAGGCTACACCTTC
. | . | TRBJ1-2 | TRBV9 | CASSVYSGFGYGYTF | TGTGCCAGCAGCGTATACAGCGGATTCGGCTATGGCTACACCTTC
. | . | TRBJ2-7 | TRBV28 | CASSLVVAEPYEQYF | TGTGCCAGCAGTTTAGTGGTAGCCGAACCCTACGAGCAGTACTTC
. | . | TRBJ2-3 | TRBV2 | CASSGVPALNTDTQYF | TGTGCCAGCAGTGGGGTTCCAGCGCTCAACACAGATACGCAGTATTTT
. | TRBD2 | TRBJ2-7 | TRBV4-1 | CASSQAGTRLREQYF | TGCGCCAGCAGCCAAGCCGGGACTAGGCTCCGCGAGCAGTACTTC
. | TRBD2 | TRBJ2-1 | TRBV19 | CASRTSGSHNEQFF | TGTGCCAGTAGAACTAGCGGGAGCCACAATGAGCAGTTCTTC
. | . | TRBJ2-7 | TRBV6-6 | CASSYSGSYEQYF | TGTGCCAGCAGTTACTCCGGCTCCTACGAGCAGTACTTC
. | TRBD2 | TRBJ2-7 | TRBV4-2 | CASSQDLAGVYEQYF | TGTGCCAGCAGCCAAGATCTAGCGGGGGTCTACGAGCAGTACTTC
. | . | TRBJ2-3 | TRBV7-3 | CASSLGGADTQYF | TGTGCCAGCAGTCTTGGTGGGGCAGATACGCAGTATTTT
once | TRBD2 | TRBJ2-1 | TRBV11-3 | CASSLEGGSTYNEQFF | TGTGCCAGCAGCTTAGAAGGCGGGAGCACGTACAATGAGCAGTTCTTC
. | TRBD1 | TRBJ1-1 | TRBV27 | CASSLGTGGKNEAFF | TGTGCCAGCAGTTTAGGGACAGGGGGCAAGAATGAAGCTTTCTTT
. | . | TRBJ2-7 | TRBV18 | CASSSREDPSYEQYF | TGTGCCAGCTCAAGCAGAGAAGACCCTTCCTACGAGCAGTACTTC
. | . | TRBJ2-7 | TRBV6-1 | CASSANSDSYEQYF | TGTGCCAGCAGCGCTAACAGTGACTCCTACGAGCAGTACTTC
. | . | TRBJ2-7 | TRBV19 | CASSGETYEQYF | TGTGCCAGTAGTGGCGAAACCTACGAGCAGTACTTC
once | . | TRBJ1-1 | TRBV30 | CAWSPGGTEAFF | TGTGCCTGGAGTCCCGGCGGCACTGAAGCTTTCTTT
. | . | TRBJ1-2 | TRBV27 | CASATPGDRASNYGYTF | TGTGCCAGCGCTACCCCAGGGGACCGCGCCTCTAACTATGGCTACACCTTC